Sequencing of this T cell receptor beta chain was carried out in a study of cytomegalovirus exposure and HLA in healthy donors. This clone has a single count. Researchers ran the PCR with 60 Vbeta and 13 Jbeta primers. Clones were sequenced by immunoSEQ multiplex PCR, and TCRdb holds only the in-frame ones, with some missing. The table lists roughly 110,000 clones, over 75% of them singletons. This sequence originates from a young man in good health and CMV-seronegative. What was sequenced was PBMCs.

In DNA form, the CDR3 reads TGTGCCAGCAGCTCAAGTCCTCAGCGGGAGACCCAGTACTTC. This gives the protein CASSSSPQRETQYF. The chain uses TRBV11-2 and TRBJ2-5, with D possibly being TRBD2 (5 bases). CDR3 length: 14 amino acids. Trimming shortened V by 4 bases and J by 5 bases, and 14 bases separated the two germline ends. Germline loops: CDR1 SGHAT, CDR2 FQNNGV.